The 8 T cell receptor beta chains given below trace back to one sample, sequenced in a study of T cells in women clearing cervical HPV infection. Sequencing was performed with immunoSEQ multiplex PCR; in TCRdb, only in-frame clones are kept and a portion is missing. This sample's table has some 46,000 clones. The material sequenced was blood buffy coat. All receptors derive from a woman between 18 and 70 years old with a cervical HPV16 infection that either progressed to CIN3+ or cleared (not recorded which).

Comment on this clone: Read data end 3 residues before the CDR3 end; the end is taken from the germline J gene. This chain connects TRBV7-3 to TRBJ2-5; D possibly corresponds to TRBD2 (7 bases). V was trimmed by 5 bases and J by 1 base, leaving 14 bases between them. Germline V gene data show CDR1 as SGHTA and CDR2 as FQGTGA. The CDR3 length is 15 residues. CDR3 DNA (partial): TGTGCCAGCAGCCTTACGGGGGGCCGCCAAGAGACC. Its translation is CASSLTGGRQET. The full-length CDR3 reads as CASSLTGGRQETQYF.

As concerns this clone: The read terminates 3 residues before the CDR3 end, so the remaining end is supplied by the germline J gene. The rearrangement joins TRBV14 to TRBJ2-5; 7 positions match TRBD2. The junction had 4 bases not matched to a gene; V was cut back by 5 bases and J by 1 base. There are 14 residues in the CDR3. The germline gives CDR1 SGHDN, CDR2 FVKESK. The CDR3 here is CASSALAAQETQYF. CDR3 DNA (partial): TGTGCCAGCAGCGCTCTAGCGGCCCAAGAGACC.

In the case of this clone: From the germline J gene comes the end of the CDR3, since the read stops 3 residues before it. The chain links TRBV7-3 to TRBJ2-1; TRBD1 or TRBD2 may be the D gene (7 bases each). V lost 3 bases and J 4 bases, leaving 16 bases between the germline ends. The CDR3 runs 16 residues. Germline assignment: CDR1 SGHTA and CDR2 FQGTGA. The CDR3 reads CASSFSSGGGYNEQFF. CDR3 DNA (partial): TGTGCCAGCAGCTTCTCCTCAGGGGGAGGGTACAATGAG.

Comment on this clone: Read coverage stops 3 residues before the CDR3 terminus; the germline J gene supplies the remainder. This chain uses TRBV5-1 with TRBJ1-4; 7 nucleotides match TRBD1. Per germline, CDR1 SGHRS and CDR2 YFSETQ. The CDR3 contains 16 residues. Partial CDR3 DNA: TGCGCCAGCAGCCATCTCACCGGGACAGAGAATTCACCA. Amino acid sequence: CASSHLTGTENSP. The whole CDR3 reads CASSHLTGTENSPLFF.

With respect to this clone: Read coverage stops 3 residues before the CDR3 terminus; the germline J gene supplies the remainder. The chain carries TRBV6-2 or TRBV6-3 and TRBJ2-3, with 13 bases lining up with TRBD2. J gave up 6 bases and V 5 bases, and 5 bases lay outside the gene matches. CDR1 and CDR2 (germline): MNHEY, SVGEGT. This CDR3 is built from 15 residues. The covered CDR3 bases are TGTGCCAGCAGTCGGACTAGCGGGGGTCCGGATACG. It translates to CASSRTSGGPDT. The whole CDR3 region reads CASSRTSGGPDTQYF.

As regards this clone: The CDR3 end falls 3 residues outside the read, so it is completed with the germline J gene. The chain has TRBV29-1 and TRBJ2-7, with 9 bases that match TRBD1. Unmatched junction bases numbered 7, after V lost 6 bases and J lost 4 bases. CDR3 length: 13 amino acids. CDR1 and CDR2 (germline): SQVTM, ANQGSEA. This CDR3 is CSVTPGQGYEQYF. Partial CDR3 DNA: TGCAGCGTGACGCCGGGACAGGGATACGAG.

The CDR3 protein is CASRPTEGGWRPQHF. The CDR3 bases that were read are TGTGCCAGCAGACCCACGGAGGGGGGGTGGCGGCCC. The chain uses TRBV28 and TRBJ1-5; perhaps TRBD1 as D (6 bases). The sequence runs out 3 residues before the end of the CDR3; the remainder is reconstructed from the germline J gene. The CDR3 consists of 15 residues. Germline V gene data show CDR1 as MDHEN and CDR2 as SYDVKM. V was shortened by 6 bases and J by 9 bases, with 21 bases between the two germline ends.

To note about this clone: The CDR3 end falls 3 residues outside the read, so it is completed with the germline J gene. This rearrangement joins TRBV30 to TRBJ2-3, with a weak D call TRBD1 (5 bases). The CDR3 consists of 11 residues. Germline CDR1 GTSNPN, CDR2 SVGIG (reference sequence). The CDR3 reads CAWTTGETQYF. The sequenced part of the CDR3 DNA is TGTGCCTGGACTACAGGAGAGACG.